This entry features one TCR beta chain sequence. A sample-barcoded 5' primer and a J-beta primer mix were used in a second PCR of roughly 7 to 12 cycles. In TCRdb, the 5' RACE reads were re-called with MiXCR into one record per CDR3 protein. This repertoire shows nearly 1 million distinct CDR3 sequences, roughly 51% found once; its top ten account for 20% to 25%. The sample originates from a study of blood T cells in healthy people across ages. This CDR3 is built from 15 residues. Trimming took off 5 bases at V and 3 bases at J, with 18 bases between the two ends. Per germline, CDR1 SGHRS and CDR2 YFSETQ.

The clonotype originates from a woman aged 55-69 years in good health. Sample: blood. The gene calls are TRBV5-1 and TRBJ2-7; tentative D call: TRBD1 (6 bases). The CDR3 nucleotides are TGCGCCAGCAGTTTGACTAACAGGGACCTCTACGAGCAGTACTTC. Amino acids: CASSLTNRDLYEQYF. Supplemented by reference TRBV5-1 and TRBJ2-7, the full variable domain reads KAGVTQTPRYLIKTRGQQVTLSCSPISGHRSVSWYQQTPGQGLQFLFEYFSETQRNKGNFPGRFSGRQFSNSRSEMNVSTLELGDSALYLCASSLTNRDLYEQYFGPGTRLTVT.